This TCR beta chain stems from a study of blood T cells in healthy people across ages. Broader study findings: Since the PBMCs were unsorted, naive and antigen-experienced cells could not be conclusively compared.

Samples each had at least 6 micrograms of total RNA extracted. With a J-beta primer mix and a sample-barcoded 5' primer, a second PCR ran 7 to 11 cycles. In TCRdb, the 5' RACE reads were re-called with MiXCR into one record per CDR3 protein. The sample has 550,000 to 800,000 distinct CDR3 sequences, approximately 31% seen once; the top ten hold 15%. Concerning this clonotype: Its antigen is currently unknown. The junction shows a germline mismatch at one end, possibly a read error.

Sequenced sample: blood. This receptor was identified in a woman at least 80 years old in good health.

CDR3 residues: CATRRERVEQYF. The CDR3 DNA sequence: TGTGCCACCAGGAGAGAAAGGGTCGAGCAGTACTTC. This chain joins TRBV15 and TRBJ2-7; D gene unclear. Germline CDR1 is LNHNV and CDR2 is YYDKDF (reference sequence). This CDR3 contains 12 residues. The variable domain in full, completed from reference TRBV15 and TRBJ2-7, reads DAMVIQNPRYQVTQFGKPVTLSCSQTLNHNVMYWYQQKSSQAPKLLFHYYDKDFNNEADTPDNFQSRRPNTSFCFLDIRSPGLGDTAMYLCATRRERVEQYFGPGTRLTVT.